This TCR beta chain stems from a study of T cell changes during pregnancy in multiple sclerosis. Measured with immunoSEQ multiplex PCR; TCRdb has only the in-frame clones, and not every one. The data show around 100,000 clones, roughly 92% seen once. Looked up from germline, CDR1 is SGHNT and CDR2 is YYREEE (reference sequence). V was cut by 2 bases and J by 0 bases, with 8 bases left in between. The CDR3 extends over 15 amino acids. The receptor's source is a female donor with multiple sclerosis, enrolled in a pregnancy study. Here the sequenced sample was peripheral blood, taken after pregnancy. The genes are TRBV5-4 and TRBJ2-2, with D tentatively TRBD1 (5 bases). CDR3 sequence (DNA): TGTGCCAGCAGCTTTCAGGGCTCGAACACCGGGGAGCTGTTTTTT. It translates to CASSFQGSNTGELFF.